These 3 T cell receptor beta chains originate from one sample sequenced in a study of T cells in Graves' hyperthyroidism and ophthalmopathy (dated by TCRdb to between 2018 and 2021). Library preparation used multiplex PCR. Sequencing was performed on an Illumina HiSeq 2000. The TCR beta CDR3 regions were amplified from the RNA transcripts. A first-round RT-PCR of the TCR CDR3 used the HTBI primer set with the Qiagen OneStep RT-PCR kit. The public reads were run again by TCRdb, first through fastp at Q25 and then through MiXCR, and only productive beta chains were kept. CDR3 protein sequences are deduplicated, and each keeps its most common genes and DNA. This sample gives about 530,000 distinct CDR3 sequences in total; roughly 15% of them show up just once. Roughly 18% of the sample rests with the top ten. What was sequenced was blood. Receptors were obtained from a woman under 30 with Graves' ophthalmopathy.

The J gene is TRBJ2-1, the V gene TRBV6-4, with no clear D. The CDR3 contains 13 residues. V lost 4 bases and J 4 bases, leaving 8 bases between the germline ends. Germline V gene sequence: CDR1 MRHNA, CDR2 SNTAGT. CDR3 residues: CASSVSPYNEQFF. DNA for the CDR3: TGTGCCAGCAGTGTCAGCCCTTACAATGAGCAGTTCTTC.

This clonotype has a count of ten or more. The J gene is TRBJ2-7, the V gene TRBV18; 7 nucleotides line up with TRBD2. Trimming removed 1 base from V and 6 bases from J; junction bases left unmatched: 0. The CDR3 loop spans 12 amino acids. The germline V gene has CDR1 KGHSH and CDR2 LQKENI. In DNA, the CDR3 is TGTGCCAGCTCACCACGGGAGGGCGAGCAGTACTTC. Its protein product is CASSPREGEQYF.

This clonotype was recorded at least ten times. V is TRBV6-1 and J is TRBJ1-1, with TRBD1 matching over 8 bases. CDR1 and CDR2 (germline): MNHNS, SASEGT. V was clipped by 5 bases and J by 0 bases; unmatched bases: 5. The CDR3 totals 15 residues. CDR3 in DNA: TGTGCCAGCAGTAGGGACAGGAGGATGAACACTGAAGCTTTCTTT. Protein: CASSRDRRMNTEAFF.